The 15 T cell receptor beta chains given below trace back to one sample, sequenced in a study of blood T cell repertoires in COVID-19 (dated by TCRdb to the early 2020s). Library preparation was by the immunoSEQ multiplex PCR assay. TCRdb retrieved this table from immuneACCESS and kept in-frame rearrangements only. Not all clones are present; in checked studies, unresolved V genes account for under half, and no reason is known for the remainder. The sample table records fewer than 500,000 clones; around 89% of these occur just once. Clones ranked in the top ten supply 1.1% of the sample. Sequenced input: PBMCs or T cells enriched from blood (not recorded which). Receptor source: a man aged 25 to 40 who had recovered from COVID-19.

The chain carries TRBV27 and TRBJ2-7, with TRBD2 as a possible D gene (6 bases). This CDR3 has 14 residues. Trimming removed 4 bases from V and 7 bases from J, with 17 bases in between. Germline CDR1 and CDR2: MNHEY and SMNVEV (reference sequence). DNA for the CDR3: TGTGCCAGCAGTTCCAGCTTCTCGGGGGTTGAGCAGTACTTC. Protein product: CASSSSFSGVEQYF.

This clone occurred once. The V gene is TRBV25-1, the J gene TRBJ1-4; maybe TRBD1 (5 bases). Germline V CDR1 and CDR2: MGHDK, SYGVNS. V shed 6 bases and J shed 6 bases, with 11 bases lying between them. The CDR3 sequence is 13 residues long. The CDR3 nucleotides read TGTGCCAGCAGAAACAGGAACTATGAAAAACTGTTTTTT. This sequence encodes CASRNRNYEKLFF.

The chain joins TRBV15 to TRBJ2-3, with 8 nucleotides matching TRBD1. This CDR3 comprises 14 residues. With V trimmed by 2 bases and J by 6 bases, 4 bases remained unmatched. From germline, CDR1 is LNHNV and CDR2 YYDKDF (reference sequence). CDR3 sequence reads: CATSRQGAPDTQYF. The CDR3 DNA reads as TGTGCCACCAGCAGACAGGGGGCCCCTGATACGCAGTATTTT.

The chain recombines TRBV28 with TRBJ1-2, with a possible D match to TRBD1 (6 bases). Trimming took 6 bases from V and 6 from J, leaving 17 bases between them. The CDR3 consists of 14 residues. Germline CDR1 is MDHEN and CDR2 is SYDVKM. The CDR3 DNA is TGTGCCAGCAGGGGGGCTGCGGGAGCGAATGGCTACACCTTC. Protein product: CASRGAAGANGYTF.

The chain couples TRBV5-6 to TRBJ1-1, with D uncertain. Germline CDR1 is SGHDT and CDR2 is YYEEEE. V was pared by 0 bases and J by 1 base, with 16 bases between. This CDR3 contains 17 residues. The chain's CDR3 is CASSLAGLGSSNTEAFF. CDR3 sequence (DNA): TGTGCCAGCAGCTTGGCGGGGTTGGGTAGCTCGAACACTGAAGCTTTCTTT. Variable domain in full (rest from reference TRBV5-6 and TRBJ1-1): DAGVTQSPTHLIKTRGQQVTLRCSPKSGHDTVSWYQQALGQGPQFIFQYYEEEERQRGNFPDRFSGHQFPNYSSELNVNALLLGDSALYLCASSLAGLGSSNTEAFFGQGTRLTVV.

The chain recombines TRBV12-5 with TRBJ2-7; 10 nucleotides match TRBD1. J was trimmed by 2 bases and V by 6 bases; bases with no gene match: 10. Germline V gene data show CDR1 as LGHNT and CDR2 as FRNRAP. The CDR3 runs 16 residues. The CDR3 loop is CASGEPGTGATYEQYF. CDR3 nucleotides: TGTGCTAGTGGCGAACCCGGGACAGGGGCGACCTACGAGCAGTACTTC.

This clone was seen a single time. V and J are TRBV12-5 and TRBJ2-1, with TRBD2 identical over 11 bases. The V and J ends lost 1 base and 5 bases, in that order; junction bases with no gene match: 1. The CDR3 is 15 residues long. CDR1 and CDR2 (germline): LGHNT, FRNRAP. CDR3 sequence reads: CASGLGLAGNNEQFF. The DNA for the CDR3 is TGTGCTAGTGGTTTGGGACTAGCGGGGAACAATGAGCAGTTCTTC. Variable domain in full (rest from reference TRBV12-5 and TRBJ2-1): DARVTQTPRHKVTEMGQEVTMRCQPILGHNTVFWYRQTMMQGLELLAYFRNRAPLDDSGMPKDRFSAEMPDATLATLKIQPSEPRDSAVYFCASGLGLAGNNEQFFGPGTRLTVL.

This clone has only one observation. V and J are TRBV14 and TRBJ1-1; no definite D call. The CDR3 loop spans 13 amino acids. V lost 4 bases to trimming and J lost 3 bases, with 9 bases between them. Germline V lookup: CDR1 SGHDN, CDR2 FVKESK. CDR3 in amino acids: CASSPEGYTEAFF. CDR3 bases: TGTGCCAGCAGCCCGGAGGGTTACACTGAAGCTTTCTTT.

J is TRBJ2-2 and V is TRBV15, with 8 positions matching TRBD1. The length of the CDR3 is 16 residues. Germline loops: CDR1 LNHNV, CDR2 YYDKDF (reference sequence). With 1 base clipped from V and 8 bases from J, the junction kept 9 bases outside the gene matches. CDR3 sequence reads: CATSRVGTGIPGELFF. CDR3 nucleotide sequence: TGTGCCACCAGCAGAGTTGGGACAGGTATTCCTGGGGAGCTGTTTTTT.

The rearrangement uses TRBV7-2 and TRBJ2-7; 10 bases fit TRBD2. The CDR3 has 15 amino acids. J gave up 4 bases and V 6 bases, and 9 bases lay outside the gene matches. Per the germline V gene, CDR1 is SGHTA and CDR2 is FQGNSA. CDR3 loop: CASSLSGRAAYEQYF. The CDR3, as DNA: TGTGCCAGCAGTCTAAGCGGGAGGGCCGCGTACGAGCAGTACTTC. The full variable domain, with the rest looked up from reference TRBV7-2 and TRBJ2-7, is GAGVSQSPSNKVTEKGKDVELRCDPISGHTALYWYRQSLGQGLEFLIYFQGNSAPDKSGLPSDRFSAERTGGSVSTLTIQRTQQEDSAVYLCASSLSGRAAYEQYFGPGTRLTVT.

The chain links TRBV19 to TRBJ2-5; TRBD2 might be the D (6 bases). Trimming left V 5 bases short and J 7 bases short, with 14 bases between. Germline V gives CDR1 LNHDA, CDR2 SQIVND (reference sequence). The CDR3 loop spans 13 amino acids. CDR3 loop: CASSSGTDGTQYF. The DNA of the CDR3 is TGTGCCAGTAGTTCGGGGACTGATGGGACCCAGTACTTC.

The rearrangement joins TRBV7-2 to TRBJ2-2; possibly TRBD1 for D (6 bases). Per germline, CDR1 SGHTA and CDR2 FQGNSA. V dropped 6 bases and J dropped 2 bases, with 10 bases sitting between them. This CDR3 has 14 amino acids. CDR3 coding DNA: TGTGCCAGCAGTCCGGGACACAACACCGGGGAGCTGTTTTTT. Protein sequence: CASSPGHNTGELFF.

The chain carries TRBV27 and TRBJ2-7, with 7 nucleotides matching TRBD1. Germline V gene sequence: CDR1 MNHEY, CDR2 SMNVEV (reference sequence). The CDR3 consists of 15 residues. J lost 1 base, V lost 10 bases, and 13 bases had no gene match. The CDR3 loop is CATMVRQGLSYEQYF. Written as DNA, the CDR3 is TGTGCCACTATGGTCCGACAGGGATTATCCTACGAGCAGTACTTC.

This chain links TRBV5-6 with TRBJ2-7; tentative D call: TRBD2 (5 bases). CDR3 size: 12 residues. V lost 4 bases, J lost 3 bases, and 8 bases lay in between. CDR1 SGHDT and CDR2 YYEEEE come from the germline V gene. The CDR3 DNA reads as TGTGCCAGCAGCGACGACTACTACGAGCAGTACTTC. Its translation: CASSDDYYEQYF. Looking up the rest from reference TRBV5-6 and TRBJ2-7 gives the full variable domain: DAGVTQSPTHLIKTRGQQVTLRCSPKSGHDTVSWYQQALGQGPQFIFQYYEEEERQRGNFPDRFSGHQFPNYSSELNVNALLLGDSALYLCASSDDYYEQYFGPGTRLTVT.

The J gene is TRBJ1-2, the V gene TRBV27; 9 bases fit TRBD1. Germline CDR1 is MNHEY and CDR2 is SMNVEV (reference sequence). Trimming took 5 bases from V and 5 from J; bases not matched to a gene: 3. This CDR3 is built from 13 residues. CDR3 in DNA: TGTGCCAGCAGTGCCGACAGGGGGTATGGCTACACCTTC. It encodes CASSADRGYGYTF.